The rows below give T cell receptor beta chains drawn from one sample of a study of cytomegalovirus exposure and HLA in healthy donors. Repertoires were generated with immunoSEQ multiplex PCR, while TCRdb's copy carries only in-frame clones and drops some. The sample yields 150,000 to 200,000 clones, roughly 84% seen once. The sample consisted of PBMCs. The receptors were sampled from a man aged 25 to 45 in good health and CMV-seropositive. CDR3s include the opening cysteine and the closing phenylalanine or tryptophan. D genes are given only for firm matches. Some rows mark clone size as missing; the rest say once, few, many or name a class of expanded clone.

d_gene	j_gene	abundance	v_gene	CDR3nt	CDR3aa
TRBD1	TRBJ1-5	.	TRBV4-3	TGCGCCAGCAGCCAGGCTACAGGGGGCCAGCCCCAGCATTTT	CASSQATGGQPQHF
.	TRBJ1-5	once	TRBV28	TGTGCCAGCAGAACAGGACAGAATCAGCCCCAGCATTTT	CASRTGQNQPQHF
TRBD1	TRBJ2-7	.	TRBV5-1	TGCGCCAGCAGCTTGGGTGGGACAGGGGTTCCCTACGAGCAGTACTTC	CASSLGGTGVPYEQYF
.	TRBJ2-2	.	TRBV5-6	TGTGCCAGCAGCCCGCGGCGGGAAAGAGTCTCCGGGGAGCTGTTTTTT	CASSPRRERVSGELFF
.	TRBJ1-5	.	TRBV2	TGTGCCAGCAGTGAGGGGTTTCTTGCGGGACAGCCCCAGCATTTT	CASSEGFLAGQPQHF
.	TRBJ2-1	.	TRBV11-1	TGTGCCAGCAGCTTAAGAGGCCTCGGTATCTCCTACAATGAGCAGTTCTTC	CASSLRGLGISYNEQFF
.	TRBJ2-5	.	TRBV2	TGTGCCAGCAGAGGCGGGGCTCCTGGGGAGGAGACCCAGTACTTC	CASRGGAPGEETQYF
TRBD2	TRBJ2-1	.	TRBV19	TGTGCCAGTCATCCTGAGCTAGCGGGTTACAATGAGCAGTTCTTC	CASHPELAGYNEQFF
TRBD1	TRBJ1-5	.	TRBV27	TGTGCCAGCAGTTTACAGGGGGCATATAGCAATCAGCCCCAGCATTTT	CASSLQGAYSNQPQHF
TRBD1	TRBJ2-5	.	TRBV28	TGTGCCAGTAGCGGTAGGAGGGCTAGACAGGGGGCGTGGGAGACCCAGTACTTC	CASSGRRARQGAWETQYF
TRBD1	TRBJ2-7	.	TRBV9	TGTGCCAGCAGCGTAGGTGGGGGACAGGGGCGGTCCTACGAGCAGTACTTC	CASSVGGGQGRSYEQYF
TRBD2	TRBJ2-1	few	TRBV6-5	TGTGCCAGCAGATCGGGGGGGTCGGCCAATGAGCAGTTCTTC	CASRSGGSANEQFF
TRBD1	TRBJ2-7	.	TRBV28	TGTGCCAGCAGCTCCGGGACAGAGACCTACGAGCAGTACTTC	CASSSGTETYEQYF
.	TRBJ2-6	few	TRBV27	TGTGCCAGCAGTTCCGTCTCTGGGGCCAACGTCCTGACTTTC	CASSSVSGANVLTF
TRBD1	TRBJ2-7	.	TRBV7-2	TGTGCCAGCAGCGCTGGGACAGGGGTTGGTTACGAGCAGTACTTC	CASSAGTGVGYEQYF
.	TRBJ1-6	.	TRBV7-8	TGTGCCAGCAGCTCCGTCCCGGAAGGAGGGACACCCCTCCACTTT	CASSSVPEGGTPLHF
.	TRBJ2-3	.	TRBV19	TGTGCCAGTAGCCTAACAGGGACAGATACGCAGTATTTT	CASSLTGTDTQYF
.	TRBJ2-7	.	TRBV30	TGTGCCTGGAGTCATGCCTACGAGCAGTACTTC	CAWSHAYEQYF
TRBD1	TRBJ2-7	.	TRBV29-1	TGCAGCGCTGGCCGGGACAGCCCCTACGAGCAGTACTTC	CSAGRDSPYEQYF
TRBD1	TRBJ2-7	.	TRBV5-1	TGCGCCAGCAGCTTCCGGGACAGGGAGGACGAGCAGTACTTC	CASSFRDREDEQYF
.	TRBJ2-7	.	TRBV30	TGTGCCTGGAGACAGGTGTCCTACGAGCAGTACTTC	CAWRQVSYEQYF
.	TRBJ1-2	.	TRBV11-2	TGTGCCAGCAGCATTACAGGTGGGGGCTACACCTTC	CASSITGGGYTF